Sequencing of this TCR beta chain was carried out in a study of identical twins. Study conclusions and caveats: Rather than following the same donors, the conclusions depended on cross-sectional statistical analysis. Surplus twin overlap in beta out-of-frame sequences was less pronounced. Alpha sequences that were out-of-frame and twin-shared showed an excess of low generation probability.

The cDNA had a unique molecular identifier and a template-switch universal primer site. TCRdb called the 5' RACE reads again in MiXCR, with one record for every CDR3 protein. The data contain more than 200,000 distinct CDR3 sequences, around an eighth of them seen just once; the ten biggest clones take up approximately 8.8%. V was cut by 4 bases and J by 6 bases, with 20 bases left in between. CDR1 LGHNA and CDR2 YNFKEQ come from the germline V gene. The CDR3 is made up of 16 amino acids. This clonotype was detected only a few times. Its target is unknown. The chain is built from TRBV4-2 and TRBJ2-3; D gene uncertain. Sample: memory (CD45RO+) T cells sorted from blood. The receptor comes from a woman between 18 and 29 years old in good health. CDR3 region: CASSLLSAAAQDTQYF. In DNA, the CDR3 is TGTGCCAGCAGCCTCCTCTCTGCGGCGGCGCAGGATACGCAGTATTTT.